The following is a TCR beta chain sequence with its context. MiXCR, run by TCRdb on the RT-PCR reads, gives a single entry per CDR3 protein. The sample includes more than 550,000 distinct CDR3 sequences, 11% of them seen just once. The sample comes from a study of response to subunit inactivated influenza vaccine. The trim removed 7 bases at V and 2 bases at J, leaving 3 bases unmatched. In germline, CDR1 is SQVTM, CDR2 ANQGSEA. This CDR3 region has 13 residues. This sample also belongs to another study, concerning T cells expressing NK-cell markers. That investigation notes: TCR beta cDNA was generated via 5'RACE template switching incorporating UMIs. One observes that, in a handful of donors, these clonotypes were also the leading ones within the CD3+CD56-NKG2C+ fraction.

This TCR came from a man aged 50-60 years who received an inactivated influenza vaccine. The chain joins TRBV29-1 to TRBJ1-3, with 9 bases lining up with TRBD1. This specimen consisted of PBMCs from blood, obtained on the day of vaccination. The CDR3 coding sequence is TGCAGCGGATGGACAGGGGCTGGAAACACCATATATTTT. Amino acid sequence: CSGWTGAGNTIYF.